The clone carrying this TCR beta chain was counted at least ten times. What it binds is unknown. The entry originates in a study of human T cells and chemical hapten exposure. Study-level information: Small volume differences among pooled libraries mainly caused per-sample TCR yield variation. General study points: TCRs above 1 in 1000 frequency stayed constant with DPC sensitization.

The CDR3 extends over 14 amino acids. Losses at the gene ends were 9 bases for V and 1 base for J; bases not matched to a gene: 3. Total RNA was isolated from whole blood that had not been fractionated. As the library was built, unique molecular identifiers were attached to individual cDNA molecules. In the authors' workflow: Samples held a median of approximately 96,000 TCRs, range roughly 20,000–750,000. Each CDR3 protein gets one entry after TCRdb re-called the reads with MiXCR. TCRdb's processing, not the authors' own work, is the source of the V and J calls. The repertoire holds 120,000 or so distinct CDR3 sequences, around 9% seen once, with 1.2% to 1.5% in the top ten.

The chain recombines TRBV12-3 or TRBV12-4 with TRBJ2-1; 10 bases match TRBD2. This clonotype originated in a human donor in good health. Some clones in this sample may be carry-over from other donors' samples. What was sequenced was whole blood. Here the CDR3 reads CARLGLASYNEQFF. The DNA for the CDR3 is TGTGCCAGGCTGGGACTAGCGTCCTACAATGAGCAGTTCTTC.